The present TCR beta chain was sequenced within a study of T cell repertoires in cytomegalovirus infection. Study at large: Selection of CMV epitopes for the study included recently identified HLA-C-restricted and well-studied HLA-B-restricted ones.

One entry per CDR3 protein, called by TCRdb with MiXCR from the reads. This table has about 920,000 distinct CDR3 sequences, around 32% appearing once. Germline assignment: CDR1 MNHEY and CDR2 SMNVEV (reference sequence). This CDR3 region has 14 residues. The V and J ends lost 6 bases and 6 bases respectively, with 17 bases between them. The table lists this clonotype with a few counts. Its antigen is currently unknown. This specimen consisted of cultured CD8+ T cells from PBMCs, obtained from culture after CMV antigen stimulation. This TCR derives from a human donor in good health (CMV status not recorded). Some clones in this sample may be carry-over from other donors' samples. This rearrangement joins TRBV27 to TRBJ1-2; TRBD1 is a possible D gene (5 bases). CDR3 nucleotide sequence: TGTGCCAGCAGGCCCCGGGGGTATGCGGATGGCTACACCTTC. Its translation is CASRPRGYADGYTF.